Below, 16 T cell receptor beta chains from the same sample are listed, as sequenced in a study of T-cell reconstitution after alpha-beta-depleted transplantation in children. The TCRbeta library incorporated unique molecular identifiers. TCRdb re-called the PCR reads through MiXCR, storing one row per CDR3 protein. This sample has about 980,000 distinct CDR3 sequences, with 25% to 30% found just once. The specimen was PBMCs, mostly from graft donor cells, collected 360 days after TCRalphabeta/CD19-depleted stem cell transplant. Every receptor here comes from a boy under three years old who had a stem cell transplant for SCID, so the T cells may come from the graft donor.

This clonotype was observed a handful of times. The genes are TRBV29-1 and TRBJ2-7; D is possibly TRBD2 (5 bases). The CDR3 consists of 15 residues. The germline gives CDR1 SQVTM, CDR2 ANQGSEA. The V end lost 5 bases, the J end lost 4 bases, and 21 bases lay between the germline ends. The CDR3 sequence: CSVYLPTGKVYEQYF. CDR3 in DNA: TGCAGCGTTTACCTTCCCACGGGGAAAGTTTACGAGCAGTACTTC.

This chain uses TRBV5-5 with TRBJ2-1; no reliable D call. Trimming cost V 5 bases and J 1 base, with 10 bases left between them. The CDR3 is 14 amino acids. From germline, CDR1 is SGHKS and CDR2 YYEKEE (reference sequence). DNA of the CDR3: TGTGCCAGCAGAATTGTGGGTTCCTACAATGAGCAGTTCTTC. Amino acid sequence: CASRIVGSYNEQFF.

The chain uses TRBV4-1 and TRBJ2-3; 12 positions agree with TRBD2. CDR1 and CDR2 (germline): MGHRA, YSYEKL. CDR3 size: 17 residues. After removal of 1 base from V and 3 bases from J, the junction contained 5 bases not matched to a gene. The CDR3 region is CASSQVSSGGATDTQYF. DNA for the CDR3: TGCGCCAGCAGCCAAGTTTCTAGCGGGGGGGCAACAGATACGCAGTATTTT.

The rearrangement joins TRBV5-1 to TRBJ2-3, with 9 positions matching TRBD2. Germline CDR1 is SGHRS and CDR2 is YFSETQ. The junction had 3 bases not matched to a gene; V was cut back by 1 base and J by 3 bases. The CDR3 has 15 residues. CDR3 sequence (DNA): TGCGCCAGCAGCTTGACGGCGGGGGGGACAGATACGCAGTATTTT. Translating it yields CASSLTAGGTDTQYF. Full variable domain (missing parts from reference TRBV5-1 and TRBJ2-3): KAGVTQTPRYLIKTRGQQVTLSCSPISGHRSVSWYQQTPGQGLQFLFEYFSETQRNKGNFPGRFSGRQFSNSRSEMNVSTLELGDSALYLCASSLTAGGTDTQYFGPGTRLTVL.

This clonotype has a handful of counts. The chain combines TRBV12-3 or TRBV12-4 with TRBJ2-7; D gene ambiguous. The V gene lost 1 base and the J gene lost 0 bases, with 10 bases spanning the gap. The CDR3 spans 15 residues. The CDR3 region is CASSLGTYSSYEQYF. CDR3 DNA: TGTGCCAGCAGTTTAGGTACCTACAGCTCCTACGAGCAGTACTTC.

This clonotype was found many times. The chain employs TRBV20-1 and TRBJ2-5; unclear D gene. The CDR3 has 11 amino acids. Trimming cost V 1 base and J 4 bases, with 4 bases left between them. The germline CDR1 and CDR2 sequences are DFQATT and SNEGSKA (reference sequence). CDR3 in DNA: TGCAGTGCTAGAGGCCCAGAGACCCAGTACTTC. Its translation is CSARGPETQYF.

This chain links TRBV5-1 with TRBJ2-7; 12 bases fit TRBD2. Trimming cost V 1 base and J 5 bases; bases outside gene matches: 10. There are 17 residues in the CDR3. Germline V gene lookup returns CDR1 SGHRS and CDR2 YFSETQ. CDR3 residues: CASSLPGTSGLGNEQYF. The CDR3 DNA follows: TGCGCCAGCAGCTTGCCCGGGACTAGCGGGTTGGGCAACGAGCAGTACTTC.

The V call is TRBV5-1, the J call TRBJ2-7; D may be TRBD1 or TRBD2 (5 bases each). Germline assignment: CDR1 SGHRS and CDR2 YFSETQ. CDR3 length: 16 amino acids. V was pared by 1 base and J by 9 bases, with 23 bases between. The CDR3 here is CASSLNPGTASIGQYF. The DNA for the CDR3 is TGCGCCAGCAGCTTGAATCCCGGGACCGCGAGTATTGGGCAGTACTTC.

This clonotype was picked up one time. V usage is TRBV4-2 and J usage is TRBJ2-3; the match to TRBD2 covers 8 bases. The CDR3 is made up of 16 amino acids. In germline, CDR1 is LGHNA, CDR2 YNFKEQ. The V segment lost 3 bases and the J segment 1 base; nucleotides outside the gene matches: 6. DNA of the CDR3: TGTGCCAGCAGCCAGGTTAGCGGGGCTCGCACAGATACGCAGTATTTT. Its translation is CASSQVSGARTDTQYF.

V gene TRBV7-2 combines with J gene TRBJ2-3; the D gene is possibly TRBD2 (5 bases). This CDR3 contains 16 residues. Germline V lookup: CDR1 SGHTA, CDR2 FQGNSA. V dropped 7 bases and J dropped 5 bases, with 22 bases sitting between them. CDR3 DNA sequence: TGTGCCAGCAACCTCCAACCGGGGTCCCGGGGAGATACGCAGTATTTT. Protein sequence: CASNLQPGSRGDTQYF.

This clonotype was seen a few times. V gene TRBV6-5 combines with J gene TRBJ2-1; tentatively, D is TRBD1 or TRBD2 (5 bases each). Germline V CDR1 and CDR2: MNHEY, SVGAGI. This CDR3 has 15 residues. The V gene lost 4 bases and the J gene lost 0 bases, with 10 bases spanning the gap. The CDR3 is CASSSRDASYNEQFF. The CDR3 bases are TGTGCCAGCAGTTCCCGGGACGCCTCCTACAATGAGCAGTTCTTC.

This clonotype was counted only a few times. This sequence joins TRBV5-5 and TRBJ2-1; TRBD1 matches 7 bases. The J segment lost 4 bases and the V segment lost 0 bases, leaving 4 bases of the junction unmatched. The length of the CDR3 is 15 residues. CDR1 and CDR2 from the germline V gene are SGHKS and YYEKEE (reference sequence). CDR3 DNA sequence: TGTGCCAGCAGCTTGGAGGGGGCACTTTACAATGAGCAGTTCTTC. Translated, it gives CASSLEGALYNEQFF.

This sequence joins TRBV20-1 and TRBJ2-1; D unclear. CDR3 size: 13 residues. The V and J ends lost 0 bases and 4 bases respectively, with 7 bases between them. Germline CDR1 DFQATT, CDR2 SNEGSKA (reference sequence). Here the CDR3 DNA reads TGCAGTGCTAGAGACCACGCTTACAATGAGCAGTTCTTC. Encoded protein: CSARDHAYNEQFF.

J is TRBJ2-5 and V is TRBV20-1, with TRBD1 identical over 7 bases. The trim removed 6 bases at V and 0 bases at J, leaving 19 bases unmatched. The germline CDR1 and CDR2 sequences are DFQATT and SNEGSKA (reference sequence). The CDR3 length is 18 residues. CDR3 nucleotide sequence: TGCAGTGCGGAAAGGTCGGACAGGCCTACACCTGACCAAGAGACCCAGTACTTC. Protein product: CSAERSDRPTPDQETQYF.

This clonotype was picked up many times. The chain links TRBV7-9 to TRBJ2-3, with D maybe TRBD1 (6 bases). CDR1 and CDR2 (germline): SEHNR, FQNEAQ (reference sequence). V was pared by 9 bases and J by 0 bases, with 16 bases between. The CDR3 is 15 amino acids. CDR3 sequence (DNA): TGTGCCAGTAGTCTCGGGACACCAAGCACAGATACGCAGTATTTT. It codes for CASSLGTPSTDTQYF.

This clonotype turned up a few times. The chain combines TRBV5-1 with TRBJ1-6; a possible D gene is TRBD1 (5 bases). The CDR3 runs to 14 residues. Between the trimmed V and J ends, which lost 7 bases and 1 base, there was a span of 9 bases. From germline, CDR1 is SGHRS and CDR2 YFSETQ. CDR3 sequence: CASGRESYNSPLHF. In nucleotides, the CDR3 is TGCGCCAGCGGCAGGGAGTCCTATAATTCACCCCTCCACTTT. Filled out from reference TRBV5-1 and TRBJ1-6, the complete variable domain reads KAGVTQTPRYLIKTRGQQVTLSCSPISGHRSVSWYQQTPGQGLQFLFEYFSETQRNKGNFPGRFSGRQFSNSRSEMNVSTLELGDSALYLCASGRESYNSPLHFGNGTRLTVT.